This T cell receptor beta chain was retrieved from a study of response to subunit inactivated influenza vaccine. This clonotype appeared a few times. Its antigen remains unknown. TCRdb re-analysed the RT-PCR reads in MiXCR, keeping a single row per CDR3 protein. Found here are roughly 760,000 distinct CDR3 sequences, 21% of them singletons; the top ten hold about a tenth. Whole-study results and caveats: Authors suggested few new T cells are recruited by each seasonal influenza vaccination.

The CDR3 length is 13 residues. V was pared by 0 bases and J by 8 bases, with 9 bases between. The V gene's germline CDR1 is SGDLS and CDR2 YYNGEE. This TCR was recovered from a man between 45 and 60 years old who received an inactivated influenza vaccine. V usage is TRBV9 and J usage is TRBJ2-1; the D gene could be TRBD1 or TRBD2 (5 bases each). The sequencing used PBMCs from blood, collected 5 days after vaccination. The CDR3 sequence is CASSVEVGDEQFF. The DNA for the CDR3 is TGTGCCAGCAGCGTAGAAGTGGGGGATGAGCAGTTCTTC.